A single sample gave rise to the 14 T cell receptor beta chains below, sequenced in a study of T cells in Graves' hyperthyroidism and ophthalmopathy (dated by TCRdb to between 2018 and 2020). The method was multiplex PCR. Instrument used: Illumina HiSeq 2000. The TCR beta CDR3 regions were amplified from RNA transcripts. For the first round of RT-PCR on the TCR CDR3, the HTBI primer set was used together with the Qiagen OneStep RT-PCR kit. TCRdb itself trimmed the public reads at Q25 with fastp, ran MiXCR and retained productive beta chains. Every entry covers one CDR3 protein and lists the most common genes and DNA from its rows. Counted in this sample were around 620,000 distinct CDR3 sequences; over 12% of them appeared once. Approximately 6.4% of the sample comes from the top ten. Sequencing was carried out using blood. Every receptor here comes from a woman between 18 and 30 years old with Graves' ophthalmopathy.

This clonotype was counted many times. J is TRBJ1-1 and V is TRBV12-3 or TRBV12-4, with TRBD1 matching 9 bases. The CDR3 is 13 amino acids. Trimming cost V 6 bases and J 10 bases; bases outside gene matches: 9. CDR3 bases: TGTGCCAGCAGCCAAGGGACAGGGATTGGAGCTTTCTTT. Translation gives CASSQGTGIGAFF.

The chain has TRBV3-1 and TRBJ2-1; 8 bases are a match to TRBD1. CDR3 length: 16 residues. The germline gives CDR1 LGHDT, CDR2 YNNKEL (reference sequence). Trimming took 6 bases from V and 5 from J; bases not matched to a gene: 12. The CDR3 DNA reads TGTGCCAGCAGTCCAATTGTGGCAGGGGGCCACAATGAGCAGTTCTTC. Protein: CASSPIVAGGHNEQFF.

This clonotype was seen repeatedly, ten times or more. The chain carries TRBV28 and TRBJ2-5; the D gene is possibly TRBD2 (7 bases). CDR1 is MDHEN, CDR2 SYDVKM, per germline. This CDR3 contains 16 residues. The ends were cut back, 3 bases at V and 6 bases at J, with 20 bases in the middle. CDR3 region: CASSFRVWRGGQTQYF. The CDR3 coding sequence is TGTGCCAGCAGTTTCAGGGTGTGGAGGGGGGGGCAGACCCAGTACTTC. Variable domain in full (rest from reference TRBV28 and TRBJ2-5): DVKVTQSSRYLVKRTGEKVFLECVQDMDHENMFWYRQDPGLGLRLIYFSYDVKMKEKGDIPEGYSVSREKKERFSLILESASTNQTSMYLCASSFRVWRGGQTQYFGPGTRLLVL.

In this sample, this clonotype turned up many times. The chain couples TRBV28 to TRBJ1-5, with D possibly being TRBD1 (6 bases). Between the trimmed V and J ends, which lost 1 base and 0 bases, there was a span of 16 bases. This CDR3 contains 18 residues. Looked up from germline, CDR1 is MDHEN and CDR2 is SYDVKM. The CDR3 region has the DNA TGTGCCAGCAGTTTATTAAGTGACAGGTTTCATAGCAATCAGCCCCAGCATTTT. Residues: CASSLLSDRFHSNQPQHF.

In regard to this clonotype: This may arise from a read error, as a much more abundant clone is one base away. V and J are TRBV30 and TRBJ1-5; D may be TRBD1 (6 bases). CDR3 size: 14 residues. V lost 5 bases to trimming and J lost 7 bases, with 18 bases between them. Looked up from germline, CDR1 is GTSNPN and CDR2 is SVGIG (reference sequence). CDR3 nucleotide sequence: TGTGCCTGGGGACCCACAGGGACGGGGCAGCCCCAGCATTTT. Translation: CAWGPTGTGQPQHF.

This clonotype was picked up many times. The chain couples TRBV6-1 to TRBJ2-5, with TRBD2 matching over 10 bases. V was clipped by 6 bases and J by 1 base; unmatched bases: 5. The V gene's germline CDR1 is MNHNS and CDR2 SASEGT. The CDR3 totals 15 residues. CDR3: CASRHGLAVQETQYF. The CDR3, as DNA: TGTGCCAGCAGGCACGGACTAGCGGTCCAAGAGACCCAGTACTTC.

Only a few counts were recorded for this clonotype. This chain uses TRBV10-3 with TRBJ1-4; TRBD1 matches at 7 bases. Germline V gene data show CDR1 as ENHRY and CDR2 as SYGVKD. The CDR3 totals 14 residues. J gave up 3 bases and V 6 bases, and 4 bases lay outside the gene matches. In nucleotides, the CDR3 is TGTGCCATCAGGCCACAGGGGCCTAATGAAAAACTGTTTTTT. Its protein product is CAIRPQGPNEKLFF.

About this clonotype itself: Sequence at one end of the junction differs from germline and may be a read error. The CDR3 here is CASSQEGDRWSYEQYF. CDR3 nucleotide sequence: TGCGCCAGCAGCCAAGAAGGGGATCGGTGGTCCTACGAGCAGTACTTC. J is TRBJ2-7 and V is TRBV5-5, with D tentatively TRBD1 (5 bases). CDR3 length equals 16 residues. Germline loops: CDR1 SGHKS, CDR2 YYEKEE (reference sequence).

In its sample, this clonotype was seen a few times. The chain couples TRBV4-1 to TRBJ2-7, with D maybe TRBD1 (5 bases). The V end was cut by 3 bases, the J end by 0 bases, with 18 bases between. Germline V CDR1 and CDR2: MGHRA, YSYEKL. The CDR3 contains 17 residues. The CDR3 is CASSHLLHRTYSYEQYF. The CDR3 coding sequence is TGCGCCAGCAGCCACCTCCTCCACAGGACCTACTCCTACGAGCAGTACTTC.

This clonotype has a count of ten or more. CDR3 in amino acids: CASSLMGQGFTGELFF. CDR3 bases: TGTGCCAGCAGCTTGATGGGACAGGGATTCACCGGGGAGCTGTTTTTT. This rearrangement joins TRBV5-6 to TRBJ2-2; 9 bases fit TRBD1. This CDR3 comprises 16 residues. V was pared by 1 base and J by 4 bases, with 5 bases of the junction left unmatched. Germline V gene sequence: CDR1 SGHDT, CDR2 YYEEEE.

This clonotype has a count of ten or more. The chain has TRBV2 and TRBJ2-4; 9 bases line up with TRBD2. After removal of 6 bases from V and 7 bases from J, the junction contained 1 base not matched to a gene. CDR1 and CDR2 from the germline V gene are SNHLY and FYNNEI. The length of the CDR3 is 12 residues. CDR3 sequence: CASRREGNIQYF. CDR3 DNA sequence: TGTGCCAGCAGGCGGGAGGGGAACATTCAGTACTTC.

There are many counts of this clonotype. The chain recombines TRBV11-3 with TRBJ2-1; tentative D call: TRBD2 (6 bases). V dropped 1 base and J dropped 11 bases, with 6 bases sitting between them. Germline V CDR1 and CDR2: SGHNT, YENEEA. The CDR3 sequence is 11 residues long. CDR3 sequence: CASSLGGKQFF. The CDR3 nucleotides are TGTGCCAGCAGCTTAGGCGGGAAGCAGTTCTTC. Full variable domain (rest looked up from reference TRBV11-3 and TRBJ2-1): EAGVVQSPRYKIIEKKQPVAFWCNPISGHNTLYWYLQNLGQGPELLIRYENEEAVDDSQLPKDRFSAERLKGVDSTLKIQPAELGDSAVYLCASSLGGKQFFGPGTRLTVL.

This clonotype has ten or more counts. The rearrangement links TRBV6-2 or TRBV6-3 to TRBJ1-5; D may be TRBD1 (6 bases). The germline V and J ends were trimmed by 6 bases and 6 bases, with 18 bases remaining between them. The CDR3 is made up of 15 amino acids. The germline V gene encodes CDR1 MNHEY and CDR2 SVGEGT. CDR3 nucleotide sequence: TGTGCCAGCAGCGATCCGGGACATGTAGGTCAGCCCCAGCATTTT. Protein: CASSDPGHVGQPQHF.

The chain recombines TRBV6-2 or TRBV6-3 with TRBJ2-1, with 16 positions matching TRBD2. There are 18 residues in the CDR3. The trim removed 5 bases at V and 6 bases at J, leaving 10 bases unmatched. Germline V gives CDR1 MNHEY, CDR2 SVGEGT. The CDR3: CASSDPGLAGGRRNEQFF. The CDR3 bases are TGTGCCAGCAGTGACCCGGGACTAGCGGGAGGGCGTCGCAATGAGCAGTTCTTC.